The entry that follows covers one T cell receptor beta chain sequence. This clonotype showed up just a few times. Its antigen has not been determined. Base qualities are missing; no much larger clone stands one base away. The library was prepared using 5' RACE. The sequencer was an Illumina HiSeq 2500. A second about 7 to 11 cycle PCR used a sample-barcoded 5' primer and a J-beta primer mix. A template-switch 5' adaptor carrying 12 random nucleotides introduced a unique molecular identifier onto each TCR beta cDNA molecule. Each sample yielded at least 2.5 million CDR3-containing paired-end reads. First-strand cDNA was synthesized from all RNA with the Mint cDNA synthesis kit, primed by a TRBC-specific oligonucleotide. Following uracil-DNA glycosylase treatment, a first 18-cycle PCR with universal primers M1SS and BC2_uni_R was performed on all cDNA. The original methods were these. For normalization, 1 million high-quality reads, each with a distinct molecular identifier, were randomly selected from each sample. Reads with shared molecular identifiers were discarded instead of being binned into consensus sequences. MiTCR, run with a Q25 quality threshold and the strictest error-elimination algorithm, handled CDR3 identification, clonotype clustering and error correction. Lower-bound total TCR beta diversity was estimated with a nonparametric unseen species model using Euler transformation. TCRdb took the public reads, trimmed them with fastp at Q25, ran MiXCR for clone calling and kept in-frame beta chains. Each entry merges the rows of one CDR3 protein and shows their most common DNA and genes. TCRdb, not the original authors, processed these V and J calls. The table for this sample lists hundreds of thousands of distinct CDR3 sequences; about a fifth of them were counted only once. The top ten constitute around 21% of the sample.

The sample originates from a study of blood T cells in healthy people across ages (dated by TCRdb to between 2014 and 2017). For the wider study: In model experiments, template switching captured about one uniquely barcoded TCR beta cDNA molecule for every two T cells. The study measured age-related changes in TCR beta repertoire diversity using deep sequencing normalized with unique cDNA molecular identifiers. The donors were divided into four age groups: young (average approximately 15 years), middle-aged (over 35), aged (approximately 62) and long-lived (82). To avoid experimental bias, donors of different ages were randomly spread across the sequencing lanes. Two additional independent replicas of 1 million unique cDNA reads from the same blood draw were analyzed for two donors (one aged 18 to 30 and one aged 80 or older).

Overall results and qualifications from the work: As age increased, observed TCR beta diversity per million T cells dropped in a roughly linear way, and a significant reduction was already evident by age around 41. Compared with the aged group, more naive CD4+ T cells, fewer expanded clones and increased TCR diversity were shown by the long-lived group, suggesting age selection. Donor CMV infection status was unknown, potentially confounding age-related changes in expanded clonotypes. A strong correlation was found between observed TCR beta diversity and the percentage of naive T cells measured by flow cytometry. Bulk unsorted PBMC profiling prevented conclusive comparison of naive and antigen-experienced compartments. Estimates of total diversity based on one million sequenced T cells were regarded as lower bounds and as underestimates.

CDR1 and CDR2 (SGHVS, FQNEAQ) derive from the germline V gene. The CDR3 holds 16 amino acids from the cysteine to the phenylalanine. The DNA shown is the 48-base CDR3, in frame from base 1. V lost 1 base and J lost 5 bases, and the count of bases not matched to a germline gene is 1. Systemically healthy Caucasian individuals from Russia, 35 to 50 in total and aged about 6 to 100 years, were included as donors. Each donor gave ten milliliters of peripheral blood, collected into EDTA-treated Vacutainer tubes. PBMCs were isolated by Ficoll-Paque density-gradient centrifugation, with at least 6 million obtained per sample. Total RNA was extracted from PBMCs with Trizol reagent, with at least 6 micrograms obtained per sample. The percentages of naive CD45RAhigh/CD27high T cells were determined by flow cytometry on a PBMC aliquot from every donor.

The source is a man aged 70-80 years in good health. The sample taken for sequencing was blood. This receptor chain uses TRBV7-8 and TRBJ2-3, and 15 junction bases match TRBD2. The sequenced DNA is TGTGCCAGCAGCTTAGGGACTAGCGGGGGGGGAGATACGCAGTATTTT. It specifies CASSLGTSGGGDTQYF.